The rows below give T cell receptor beta chains drawn from one sample of a study of Graves' ophthalmopathy and Graves' hyperthyroidism. TCRdb passed the multiplex PCR reads through MiXCR, listing each CDR3 protein once. The sample carries approximately 540,000 distinct CDR3 sequences, 35% to 45% recorded once. The material sequenced was peripheral blood or thyroid tissue (not recorded which). The receptor set was obtained from an adult man with Graves' hyperthyroidism. The CDR3 runs from the conserved cysteine through the conserved F or W. D genes are given only for firm matches. Clone size is not always given. Where it is, it says once, few, many or a class for expanded clones.

TRBJ2-1 | NA | TRBV19 | TRBD1 | CASSSDRGTGGNEQFF | TGTGCCAGTAGTTCAGATAGGGGGACAGGGGGCAATGAGCAGTTCTTC
TRBJ1-1 | once | TRBV10-3 | NA | CAIRAGNTEAFF | TGTGCCATCAGAGCAGGGAACACTGAAGCTTTCTTT
TRBJ1-1 | many | TRBV2 | NA | CASSELRPGGNTEAFF | TGTGCCAGCAGTGAACTACGACCGGGTGGGAACACTGAAGCTTTCTTT
TRBJ1-6 | NA | TRBV15 | NA | CATSREGARGSPLHF | TGTGCCACCAGCAGAGAGGGGGCGCGTGGTTCACCCCTCCACTTT
TRBJ1-2 | many | TRBV9 | NA | CASSVDYRDGGYTF | TGTGCCAGCAGCGTAGATTACAGGGACGGTGGCTACACCTTC
TRBJ2-5 | many | TRBV5-1 | NA | CASSSLPLGGGETQYF | TGCGCCAGCAGCTCCCTCCCCCTCGGGGGCGGAGAGACCCAGTACTTC
TRBJ2-7 | many | TRBV7-9 | TRBD2 | CASSSGLAGARQYF | TGTGCCAGCAGCTCAGGACTAGCGGGAGCTCGGCAGTACTTC
TRBJ2-1 | few | TRBV12-3/TRBV12-4 | TRBD2 | CASRGGSSYNEQFF | TGTGCCAGCAGGGGCGGGAGCTCCTACAATGAGCAGTTCTTC
TRBJ1-5 | few | TRBV19 | NA | CASSIEVRSRSNQPQHF | TGTGCCAGTAGTATAGAGGTAAGAAGCCGTAGCAATCAGCCCCAGCATTTT
TRBJ2-6 | many | TRBV7-9 | NA | CASSLVASSVGANVLTF | TGTGCCAGCAGCTTAGTGGCCAGCTCTGTGGGGGCCAACGTCCTGACTTTC
TRBJ1-2 | many | TRBV7-2 | NA | CASSRRDLGDYGYTF | TGTGCCAGCAGCCGCCGGGACCTTGGGGACTATGGCTACACCTTC
TRBJ2-6 | NA | TRBV7-9 | TRBD1 | CASSEGQGSSGANVLTF | TGTGCCAGCAGCGAGGGACAGGGGAGCTCTGGGGCCAACGTCCTGACTTTC
TRBJ2-1 | NA | TRBV29-1 | TRBD2 | CSVTSGSLYNEQFF | TGCAGCGTGACTAGCGGGAGTTTATACAATGAGCAGTTCTTC
TRBJ2-5 | many | TRBV11-2 | NA | CASSQYGAGETQYF | TGTGCCAGCAGCCAATACGGGGCTGGGGAGACCCAGTACTTC
TRBJ1-2 | NA | TRBV20-1 | NA | CSARVHRVAVIYGYTF | TGCAGTGCTAGAGTGCACAGGGTTGCTGTTATCTATGGCTACACCTTC
TRBJ1-4 | NA | TRBV9 | NA | CASSVGRTATNEKLFF | TGTGCCAGCAGCGTAGGTCGTACAGCAACTAATGAAAAACTGTTTTTT
TRBJ1-1 | NA | TRBV18 | NA | CASSPTPLQILNTEAFF | TGTGCCAGCTCACCAACGCCATTACAGATATTGAACACTGAAGCTTTCTTT
TRBJ2-5 | many | TRBV7-2 | TRBD2 | CASSSTSGGETQYF | TGTGCCAGCAGCTCTACTAGCGGGGGGGAGACCCAGTACTTC
TRBJ2-7 | NA | TRBV6-1 | NA | CASSETGEAEQYF | TGTGCCAGCAGTGAAACGGGGGAGGCCGAGCAGTACTTC
TRBJ1-1 | many | TRBV2 | TRBD1 | CASSGDSTEAFF | TGTGCCAGCAGTGGGGACAGCACTGAAGCTTTCTTT
TRBJ2-3 | few | TRBV20-1 | NA | CSARPGHTDTQYF | TGCAGTGCTAGGCCCGGGCACACAGATACGCAGTATTTT
TRBJ1-3 | NA | TRBV10-3 | NA | CASSGRPISSGNTIYF | TGTGCCAGCAGTGGCCGACCGATTTCCTCTGGAAACACCATATATTTT
TRBJ2-5 | NA | TRBV6-5 | NA | CASSYFASHLLGETQYF | TGTGCCAGCAGTTACTTCGCTAGTCACCTTCTAGGAGAGACCCAGTACTTC
TRBJ2-7 | many | TRBV7-2 | NA | CASSQTGLYEQYF | TGTGCCAGCAGCCAGACAGGACTCTACGAGCAGTACTTC
TRBJ2-7 | many | TRBV7-2 | NA | CASSLRGGSSYEQYF | TGTGCCAGCAGCTTACGAGGGGGGAGCTCCTACGAGCAGTACTTC
TRBJ1-1 | NA | TRBV10-3 | NA | CAISTHRNTEAFF | TGTGCCATCAGTACCCACAGGAACACTGAAGCTTTCTTT
TRBJ1-6 | many | TRBV2 | NA | CASSEWEAGLHF | TGTGCCAGCAGTGAATGGGAGGCTGGCCTCCACTTT
TRBJ2-3 | NA | TRBV2 | NA | CASSDGLVADTQYF | TGTGCCAGCAGTGATGGTTTGGTGGCAGATACGCAGTATTTT
TRBJ2-7 | many | TRBV13 | NA | CASSSTSDTYEQYF | TGTGCCAGCAGCTCAACCTCCGACACCTACGAGCAGTACTTC
TRBJ1-4 | NA | TRBV12-3/TRBV12-4 | NA | CASSLIGAGEKLFF | TGTGCCAGCAGTTTAATAGGGGCAGGGGAAAAACTGTTTTTT
TRBJ1-1 | many | TRBV19 | NA | CASSIVTNTEAFF | TGTGCCAGTAGTATAGTGACGAACACTGAAGCTTTCTTT
TRBJ2-7 | many | TRBV12-3/TRBV12-4 | NA | CASSWRTGYEQYF | TGTGCCAGCAGTTGGAGAACAGGGTACGAGCAGTACTTC
TRBJ1-1 | many | TRBV7-9 | NA | CASSRGVGAEAFF | TGTGCCAGCAGCCGGGGAGTTGGAGCCGAAGCTTTCTTT
TRBJ2-3 | NA | TRBV7-9 | NA | CASSLDGGYPDTQYF | TGTGCCAGCAGCTTAGATGGGGGGTATCCAGATACGCAGTATTTT
TRBJ1-2 | many | TRBV2 | NA | CASSSEGSGYTF | TGTGCCAGCAGTTCGGAAGGCTCTGGCTACACCTTC
TRBJ2-3 | NA | TRBV10-3 | NA | CAISTTGGSTDTQYF | TGTGCCATCAGTACAACGGGGGGCAGCACAGATACGCAGTATTTT
TRBJ2-7 | many | TRBV5-1 | TRBD1 | CASSLTGQGLGEQYF | TGCGCCAGCAGCTTGACCGGACAGGGTTTGGGGGAGCAGTACTTC
TRBJ1-2 | NA | TRBV7-8 | TRBD1 | CARRRDRNYGYTF | TGTGCCCGCCGCAGGGACAGAAACTATGGCTACACCTTC